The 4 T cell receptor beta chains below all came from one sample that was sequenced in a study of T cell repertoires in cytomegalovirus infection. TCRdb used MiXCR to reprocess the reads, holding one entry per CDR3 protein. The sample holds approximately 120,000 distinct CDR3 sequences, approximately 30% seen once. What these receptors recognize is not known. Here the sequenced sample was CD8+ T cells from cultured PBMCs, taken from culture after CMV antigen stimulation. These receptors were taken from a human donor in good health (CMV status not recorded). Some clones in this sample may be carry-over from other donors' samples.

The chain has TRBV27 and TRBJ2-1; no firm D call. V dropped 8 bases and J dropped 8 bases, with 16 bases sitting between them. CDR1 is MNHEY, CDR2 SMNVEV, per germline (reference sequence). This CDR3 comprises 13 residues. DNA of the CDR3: TGTGCCAGCGGGCGGACCGAGTCGGATGAGCAGTTCTTC. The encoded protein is CASGRTESDEQFF.

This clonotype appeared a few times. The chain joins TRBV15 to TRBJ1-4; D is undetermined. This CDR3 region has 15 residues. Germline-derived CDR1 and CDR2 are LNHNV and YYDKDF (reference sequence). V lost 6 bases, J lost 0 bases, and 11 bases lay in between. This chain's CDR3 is CATRKGPATNEKLFF. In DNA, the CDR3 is TGTGCCACCAGAAAAGGGCCTGCAACTAATGAAAAACTGTTTTTT.

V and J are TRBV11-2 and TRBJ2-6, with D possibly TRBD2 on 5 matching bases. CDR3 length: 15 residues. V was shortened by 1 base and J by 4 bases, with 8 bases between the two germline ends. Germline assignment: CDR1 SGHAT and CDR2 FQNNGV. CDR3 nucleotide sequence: TGTGCCAGCAGCTTAGCCCCGGGGGGGGCCAACGTCCTGACTTTC. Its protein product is CASSLAPGGANVLTF.

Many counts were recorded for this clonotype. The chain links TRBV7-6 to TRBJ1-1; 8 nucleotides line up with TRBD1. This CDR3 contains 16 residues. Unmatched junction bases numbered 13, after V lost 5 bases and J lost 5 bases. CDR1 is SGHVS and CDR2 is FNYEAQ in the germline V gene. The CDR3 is CASSTGQGSLGTEAFF. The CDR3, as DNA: TGTGCCAGCAGCACCGGACAGGGTAGTTTAGGGACTGAAGCTTTCTTT.